Reported below is one T cell receptor (beta chain). What it binds is not known. This clone may be a read error of a much larger clone one base away. The sample contains more than one DNA sequence encoding this CDR3. TCRdb's copy holds only in-frame clones and misses some; the assay was immunoSEQ multiplex PCR. The sample yields about 23,000 clones, roughly 63% seen once. V was shortened by 0 bases and J by 1 base, with 4 bases between the two germline ends. The CDR3 loop spans 13 amino acids. CDR1 and CDR2 from the germline V gene are SGDLS and YYNGEE. These data originate in a study of tumor-infiltrating lymphocytes in localized non-small cell lung cancer. Study-wide points: Higher tumor T cell infiltration than in uninvolved lung was supported by TCRbeta sequencing. Different pieces of the same tissue went to different assays, confounding technical variation with intratumor heterogeneity. Tumor T-cell fraction was not associated with recurrence-free survival.

This chain connects TRBV9 to TRBJ1-1; D is ambiguous. The sequencing sample was made of lung tumor tissue. This sequence originates from a human donor with non-small cell lung cancer. The CDR3 protein is CASSVDWNTEAFF. The CDR3 DNA sequence: TGTGCCAGCAGCGTAGACTGGAACACTGAAGCTTTCTTT.